Each of the 7 T cell receptor beta chains below was sequenced from the same sample in a study of shared clonotypes between healthy human individuals. Clones were sequenced by immunoSEQ multiplex PCR, and TCRdb holds only the in-frame ones, with some missing. This table holds 2,500,000 or so clones, roughly nine tenths found once. What was sequenced was naive CD4+ T cells sorted from blood. Specified subset: CD45RA+ positively selected. These receptors were collected from a man between 18 and 35 years old in good health.

This chain links TRBV10-3 with TRBJ2-7; no reliable D call. The ends were cut back, 8 bases at V and 2 bases at J, with 13 bases in the middle. Germline-derived CDR1 and CDR2 are ENHRY and SYGVKD. This CDR3 has 13 residues. For the CDR3, the DNA is TGTGCCATCCGTATTCAACCCACCTACGAGCAGTACTTC. It codes for CAIRIQPTYEQYF.

V and J are TRBV30 and TRBJ2-7; TRBD1 agrees at 8 bases. Germline-derived CDR1 and CDR2 are GTSNPN and SVGIG (reference sequence). This CDR3 contains 13 residues. Unmatched junction bases numbered 5, after V lost 4 bases and J lost 3 bases. This chain's CDR3 is CAWNQGAHYEQYF. DNA of the CDR3: TGTGCCTGGAATCAGGGGGCTCACTACGAGCAGTACTTC. The full variable domain, rest sourced from reference TRBV30 and TRBJ2-7, is SQTIHQWPATLVQPVGSPLSLECTVEGTSNPNLYWYRQAAGRGLQLLFYSVGIGQISSEVPQNLSASRPQDRQFILSSKKLLLSDSGFYLCAWNQGAHYEQYFGPGTRLTVT.

The J gene is TRBJ1-1, the V gene TRBV29-1; no firm D call. This CDR3 is 14 amino acids long. Germline CDR1 is SQVTM and CDR2 is ANQGSEA. The V gene lost 4 bases and the J gene lost 1 base, with 13 bases spanning the gap. CDR3 nucleotide sequence: TGCAGCGTTGGAGTTTCAGCCACGAACACTGAAGCTTTCTTT. It is translated as CSVGVSATNTEAFF.

The J gene is TRBJ2-5, the V gene TRBV7-2, with 10 bases fitting TRBD2. The DNA end is more similar to TRBJ2-7, so the J call may be wrong. This CDR3 has 15 residues. Germline CDR1 reads SGHTA; CDR2 reads FQGNSA. This CDR3 reads CASSAGTSDSYEQYF. Here the CDR3 DNA reads TGTGCCAGCAGCGCCGGGACTAGCGACTCCTACGAGCAGTACTTC.

The CDR3 protein is CASSEVGLGEQFF. The CDR3 bases are TGTGCCAGCAGTGAAGTGGGACTAGGTGAGCAGTTCTTC. The rearrangement joins TRBV2 to TRBJ2-1, with 8 positions matching TRBD2. Germline assignment: CDR1 SNHLY and CDR2 FYNNEI. J was trimmed by 9 bases and V by 1 base; bases with no gene match: 2. The CDR3 is 13 residues long.

This sequence joins TRBV15 and TRBJ1-4; possibly TRBD1 for D (5 bases). The ends were cut back, 1 base at V and 8 bases at J, with 14 bases in the middle. CDR1 LNHNV and CDR2 YYDKDF come from the germline V gene (reference sequence). The CDR3 covers 15 residues. CDR3 sequence (DNA): TGTGCCACCAGCAGAGTTCAGGGAGCAGGGGAAAAACTGTTTTTT. It specifies CATSRVQGAGEKLFF.

V usage is TRBV9 and J usage is TRBJ1-1, with 7 bases aligning to TRBD1. CDR1 SGDLS and CDR2 YYNGEE come from the germline V gene. The CDR3 has 15 residues. J was trimmed by 5 bases and V by 2 bases; bases with no gene match: 9. CDR3 in amino acids: CASSVSTGDGTEAFF. Written as DNA, the CDR3 is TGTGCCAGCAGCGTCTCTACAGGGGATGGTACTGAAGCTTTCTTT.